These 4 T cell receptor beta chains were all obtained from the same sample, sequenced in a study of beta chain features in type 1 diabetes (dated by TCRdb to the late 2010s). Points the paper makes about the study in general: Type 1 diabetes patients showed a moderate but significant shortening of TCRB CDR3 length in all four CD4+ subsets.

These receptors have no known antigen. Libraries were built with the immunoSEQ multiplex PCR assay. The entire amount of isolated RNA was reverse transcribed using the High Capacity cDNA Reverse Transcription Kit, so the sequenced TCRB transcripts were expressed ones. Held by TCRdb, this immuneACCESS table contains in-frame sequences only and omits some clones. Under half of the omission traces to an unresolved V gene where checked; the cause of the rest is unknown. This sample comprises 600,000 or so clones, 11% to 15% of them detected only once. The ten largest clones represent around 0.04% of the sample. The sequenced sample consisted of naive CD4+ T cells from blood. The sample's cell subset or site label, in plain terms: true naive CD4+ T cells. The receptors were gathered from a man in his late teens or twenties with type 1 diabetes.

Notes on this clone: The identical CDR3 is also encoded by other nucleotide sequences in the sample. The chain employs TRBV29-1 and TRBJ2-1, with D possibly being TRBD1 (6 bases). The CDR3 consists of 12 residues. CDR1 and CDR2 from the germline V gene are SQVTM and ANQGSEA. Trimming removed 7 bases from V and 9 bases from J, with 16 bases in between. The CDR3 is CSGGLLGGEQFF. The CDR3 nucleotides are TGCAGCGGGGGGCTCTTAGGCGGTGAGCAGTTCTTC.

This clone came up a few times. The rearrangement uses TRBV14 and TRBJ2-7; D perhaps matches TRBD1 (5 bases). CDR1 and CDR2 from the germline V gene are SGHDN and FVKESK. Trimming cost V 5 bases and J 6 bases, with 14 bases left between them. This CDR3 region has 13 residues. CDR3 residues: CASSSQGTGEQYF. CDR3 sequence (DNA): TGTGCCAGCAGCTCTCAGGGTACGGGCGAGCAGTACTTC.

The V call is TRBV6-5, the J call TRBJ2-1, with D perhaps matching TRBD1 or TRBD2 (5 bases each). Trimming left V 5 bases short and J 8 bases short, with 13 bases between. The CDR3 spans 13 residues. Germline V gives CDR1 MNHEY, CDR2 SVGAGI. CDR3 bases: TGTGCCAGCAGTGAGGGGCTTTGGGATGAGCAGTTCTTC. Amino acid sequence: CASSEGLWDEQFF.

The rearrangement uses TRBV19 and TRBJ2-5, with 8 nucleotides matching TRBD2. CDR3 size: 13 residues. CDR1 and CDR2 from the germline V gene are LNHDA and SQIVND (reference sequence). V trimming: 7 bases; J trimming: 4 bases; junction bases outside the gene matches: 5. Here the CDR3 DNA reads TGTGCCAGTAACCCCGGACTAGCAGAGACCCAGTACTTC. The encoded protein is CASNPGLAETQYF.